Listed here are 5 T cell receptor beta chains from one sample, sequenced in a study of blood T cell repertoires in COVID-19. TCRdb keeps only in-frame clones here, not all; method: immunoSEQ multiplex PCR. The sample shows 250,000 to 350,000 clones, about 90% of them seen only once. Sequenced input: peripheral blood. Receptor source: a man aged 18-30 years who had recovered from COVID-19.

The V and J genes are TRBV5-1 and TRBJ1-4; TRBD1 aligns across 7 bases. V lost 4 bases, J lost 8 bases, and 8 bases stayed unmatched. The CDR3 runs to 14 residues. Germline loops: CDR1 SGHRS, CDR2 YFSETQ. CDR3 nucleotide sequence: TGCGCCAGCAGCAAGGACAGGTCATGGGAAAAACTGTTTTTT. Translation: CASSKDRSWEKLFF.

The CDR3 spells CSAEAVLEAFF. DNA of the CDR3: TGCAGTGCTGAGGCGGTTTTGGAAGCTTTCTTT. The J gene is TRBJ1-1, the V gene TRBV20-1; unclear D gene. CDR1 DFQATT and CDR2 SNEGSKA come from the germline V gene (reference sequence). V dropped 5 bases and J dropped 8 bases, with 12 bases sitting between them. This CDR3 is 11 amino acids long.

The CDR3 bases are TGTGCCAGTAGTGCCGGACAGGCCCAAGAGCAGTACTTC. It codes for CASSAGQAQEQYF. The chain carries TRBV19 and TRBJ2-7, with 7 nucleotides matching TRBD1. Germline V CDR1 and CDR2: LNHDA, SQIVND (reference sequence). Germline trimming cut 5 bases from V and 7 bases from J; bases unmatched to any gene: 8. CDR3 length equals 13 residues.

V gene TRBV5-1 combines with J gene TRBJ2-1; 12 nucleotides match TRBD2. Germline assignment: CDR1 SGHRS and CDR2 YFSETQ. CDR3 length: 16 amino acids. Losses at the gene ends were 4 bases for V and 3 bases for J; bases not matched to a gene: 5. The CDR3 DNA reads TGCGCCAGCAGCCCGACGACTAGCGGGGGCTACAATGAGCAGTTCTTC. It encodes CASSPTTSGGYNEQFF.

The chain is built from TRBV5-4 and TRBJ2-5, with 9 bases fitting TRBD2. The CDR3 has 15 residues. CDR1 and CDR2 (germline): SGHNT, YYREEE (reference sequence). Trimming at V came to 4 bases and at J to 1 base, leaving 5 bases not matched to a gene. As DNA, the CDR3 is TGTGCCAGCAGCCCCTTGACTAGCGGCCAAGAGACCCAGTACTTC. This gives the protein CASSPLTSGQETQYF.